A selection of T cell receptor beta chains follows, all from one sample in a study of T-cell memory formation after mild COVID-19. Each CDR3 protein gets one entry after TCRdb re-called the 5' RACE reads with MiXCR. Among a few hundred thousand distinct CDR3 sequences listed, more than 13% were seen once. The sequenced sample was PBMCs or a T cell subset sorted from them (not recorded which). These receptors were collected from a man aged 18 to 30 who had mild COVID-19 (a few samples of this study predate the infection). Cell type and time point are not known. CDR3s include the opening cysteine and the closing phenylalanine or tryptophan. The D gene is left open where the match is weak. Clone sizes are given selectively: once, few, many, or a class where the clone is expanded.

v_call	j_call	d_call	clone_size	cdr3_aa	cdr3_nt
TRBV29-1	TRBJ2-5	TRBD1	.	CSVETGTGAQETQYF	TGCAGCGTTGAAACCGGGACAGGGGCGCAAGAGACCCAGTACTTC
TRBV5-1	TRBJ1-3	.	.	CASSLGTAGGNTIYF	TGCGCCAGCAGCTTGGGGACGGCCGGTGGAAACACCATATATTTT
TRBV12-3/TRBV12-4	TRBJ2-2	TRBD1	.	CASRGQGNTGELFF	TGTGCCAGCCGCGGACAGGGGAACACCGGGGAGCTGTTTTTT
TRBV7-9	TRBJ2-3	.	few	CASSLSVPTDTQYF	TGTGCCAGCAGCTTAAGCGTCCCCACAGATACGCAGTATTTT
TRBV20-1	TRBJ2-3	TRBD1	many	CSANRGLGTDTQYF	TGCAGTGCAAACAGGGGGCTGGGCACAGATACGCAGTATTTT
TRBV5-4	TRBJ2-7	.	few	CASSGQVPYEQYF	TGTGCCAGCAGCGGGCAGGTCCCCTACGAGCAGTACTTC
TRBV9	TRBJ2-3	.	.	CASSVGPGGTQYF	TGTGCCAGCAGCGTAGGGCCGGGCGGTACGCAGTATTTT
TRBV4-1	TRBJ1-2	TRBD1	few	CASSPDRGPYGYTF	TGCGCCAGCAGCCCCGACAGGGGGCCCTATGGCTACACCTTC
TRBV20-1	TRBJ1-5	.	.	CSATAIQGVGNQPQHF	TGCAGTGCTACCGCCATACAGGGTGTTGGCAATCAGCCCCAGCATTTT
TRBV28	TRBJ2-1	.	.	CASSLGRAIRFF	TGTGCCAGCAGTTTAGGCAGGGCTATAAGGTTCTTC
TRBV7-2	TRBJ2-5	TRBD2	few	CASSLAAGGQETQYF	TGTGCCAGCAGCTTAGCGGCGGGGGGCCAAGAGACCCAGTACTTC
TRBV20-1	TRBJ2-5	TRBD2	many	CSARDLAGIETQYF	TGCAGTGCTAGAGATCTAGCGGGGATAGAGACCCAGTACTTC
TRBV4-3	TRBJ1-3	TRBD1	.	CASSQGLRGPGNTIYF	TGCGCCAGCAGCCAAGGTCTGAGGGGGCCTGGAAACACCATATATTTT
TRBV5-1	TRBJ2-2	TRBD2	few	CASSVGLAGGDTGELFF	TGCGCCAGCAGCGTAGGACTAGCGGGGGGCGACACCGGGGAGCTGTTTTTT
TRBV5-1	TRBJ2-5	.	.	CASSYPGAQETQYF	TGCGCCAGCAGCTACCCGGGAGCCCAAGAGACCCAGTACTTC
TRBV20-1	TRBJ2-7	.	many	CSAGFGGGREQYF	TGCAGTGCAGGGTTCGGTGGAGGGCGCGAGCAGTACTTC
TRBV7-9	TRBJ1-1	.	few	CASTRVGEAFF	TGTGCCAGCACCAGGGTTGGTGAAGCTTTCTTT
TRBV4-1	TRBJ2-2	.	.	CASSQVNLFANTGELFF	TGCGCCAGCAGCCAAGTTAACCTGTTCGCGAACACCGGGGAGCTGTTTTTT
TRBV5-1	TRBJ2-5	.	many	CASSLLPLGQKETQYF	TGCGCCAGCAGCTTGCTGCCCCTTGGGCAGAAAGAGACCCAGTACTTC
TRBV7-8	TRBJ2-5	.	many	CASSLRDTKTQYF	TGTGCCAGCAGCCTCAGGGACACAAAGACCCAGTACTTC
TRBV2	TRBJ1-2	.	few	CASGLSRAYGYTF	TGTGCCAGCGGTTTATCTCGGGCCTATGGCTACACCTTC
TRBV6-6	TRBJ1-6	.	.	CASSYSIREDSPLHF	TGTGCCAGCAGTTACTCGATTAGGGAGGATTCACCCCTCCACTTT
TRBV7-9	TRBJ2-1	.	.	CASSEGVGQFF	TGTGCCAGCAGCGAGGGGGTAGGGCAGTTCTTC
TRBV7-6	TRBJ2-7	TRBD1	few	CASSSGRDRGFDEQYF	TGTGCCAGCAGCTCCGGCCGGGACAGGGGGTTTGACGAGCAGTACTTC
TRBV29-1	TRBJ2-1	TRBD1	few	CSVGGQGVDEQFF	TGCAGCGTTGGTGGACAGGGGGTCGATGAGCAGTTCTTC
TRBV12-3/TRBV12-4	TRBJ2-3	.	many	CASSLALTGVDTQYF	TGTGCCAGCAGTTTAGCGCTAACCGGGGTAGATACGCAGTATTTT
TRBV4-1	TRBJ2-1	.	.	CASSQVREGEQFF	TGCGCCAGCAGCCAGGTTAGGGAAGGTGAGCAGTTCTTC